This passage covers 28 T cell receptor beta chains from one sample sequenced in a study of blood T cell repertoires in COVID-19 (dated by TCRdb to about 2020). Library construction relied on the immunoSEQ multiplex PCR assay. TCRdb took this table from immuneACCESS and kept in-frame rearrangements with V and J called. Such tables lack part of the clones; where checked against another copy, unresolved V genes explain under half of the gap, and the rest is unexplained. The sample data list roughly 190,000 clones, and about 80% of these were observed just once. The ten biggest clones cover approximately 2.5% of the sample. The sample comprised peripheral blood. These receptors all stem from a human donor with acute or convalescent COVID-19. The donor label of this sample is uncertain.

This clone was picked up a small number of times. This rearrangement joins TRBV2 to TRBJ1-3; D possibly corresponds to TRBD1 (5 bases). V was clipped by 6 bases and J by 0 bases, with 12 bases between them. CDR3 length: 15 amino acids. Germline CDR1 and CDR2: SNHLY and FYNNEI. The CDR3 sequence: CASSGGTSSGNTIYF. The CDR3 DNA follows: TGTGCCAGCAGCGGGGGGACCTCCTCTGGAAACACCATATATTTT.

The chain carries TRBV12-3 or TRBV12-4 and TRBJ2-1; D is uncertain. This CDR3 comprises 12 residues. V was cut by 5 bases and J by 5 bases, with 7 bases left in between. The CDR3 protein is CASSRTHNEQFF. In DNA, the CDR3 is TGTGCCAGCAGTCGAACTCACAATGAGCAGTTCTTC.

The chain joins TRBV28 to TRBJ2-7; TRBD2 is a possible D gene (6 bases). With 1 base removed from V and 7 bases from J, the gap between germline ends came to 20 bases. The germline V gene encodes CDR1 MDHEN and CDR2 SYDVKM. The CDR3 has 16 residues. The CDR3 reads CASSLSGVAGLLEQYF. CDR3 in DNA: TGTGCCAGCAGTTTATCGGGTGTGGCGGGACTCCTGGAGCAGTACTTC.

The V call is TRBV19, the J call TRBJ2-1; 7 nucleotides agree with TRBD2. The CDR3 is made up of 14 amino acids. The ends lost 4 bases at V and 3 bases at J; junction bases unmatched: 3. The germline CDR1 and CDR2 sequences are LNHDA and SQIVND (reference sequence). The CDR3 DNA reads as TGTGCCAGTAGTAGGCTAGCGGACTACAATGAGCAGTTCTTC. This translates into CASSRLADYNEQFF.

The count of this clone is one. The CDR3 spells CASRGQGFYEQYF. Written as DNA, the CDR3 is TGTGCCTCCCGGGGACAGGGTTTCTACGAGCAGTACTTC. V gene TRBV6-6 combines with J gene TRBJ2-7; 9 bases are a match to TRBD1. The CDR3 has 13 residues. Germline V gene sequence: CDR1 MNHNY, CDR2 SVGAGI (reference sequence). J was trimmed by 3 bases and V by 11 bases; bases with no gene match: 8.

The chain is built from TRBV9 and TRBJ2-3; 9 bases are a match to TRBD2. CDR1 is SGDLS and CDR2 is YYNGEE in the germline V gene. V shed 2 bases, J shed 8 bases, and the junction held 6 bases outside the gene matches. The CDR3 has 14 residues. CDR3 protein: CASSVGLATGTQYF. Here the CDR3 DNA reads TGTGCCAGCAGCGTGGGACTAGCTACGGGTACGCAGTATTTT. The whole variable domain, filled in from reference TRBV9 and TRBJ2-3, reads DSGVTQTPKHLITATGQRVTLRCSPRSGDLSVYWYQQSLDQGLQFLIQYYNGEERAKGNILERFSAQQFPDLHSELNLSSLELGDSALYFCASSVGLATGTQYFGPGTRLTVL.

The rearrangement uses TRBV11-3 and TRBJ2-1, with 10 positions matching TRBD1. The CDR3 runs 15 residues. V was pared by 0 bases and J by 8 bases, with 4 bases of the junction left unmatched. From germline, CDR1 is SGHNT and CDR2 YENEEA. Written as DNA, the CDR3 is TGTGCCAGCAGCTTAGATCGGGGACAGGGGCATGAGCAGTTCTTC. Its protein product is CASSLDRGQGHEQFF.

V and J are TRBV25-1 and TRBJ1-4; no clear D. Germline CDR1 is MGHDK and CDR2 is SYGVNS. V was clipped by 3 bases and J by 1 base, with 9 bases between them. This CDR3 has 15 amino acids. DNA for the CDR3: TGTGCCAGCAGTGACTTCCGCGAAACTAATGAAAAACTGTTTTTT. Translation gives CASSDFRETNEKLFF.

The chain combines TRBV27 with TRBJ1-2, with TRBD1 matching 9 bases. Trimming at V came to 4 bases and at J to 3 bases, leaving 6 bases not matched to a gene. The CDR3 has 15 amino acids. CDR1 is MNHEY and CDR2 is SMNVEV in the germline V gene (reference sequence). CDR3 DNA: TGTGCCAGCAGTTCCCCGGGACAGGGTCACTATGGCTACACCTTC. This gives the protein CASSSPGQGHYGYTF.

This chain connects TRBV3-1 (or the pseudogene TRBV3-2) to TRBJ2-1, with 16 bases matching TRBD2. Trimming at V came to 5 bases and at J to 12 bases, leaving 10 bases not matched to a gene. The CDR3 loop spans 16 amino acids. Germline values: CDR1 LGHDT, CDR2 YNNKEL (reference sequence). CDR3 in amino acids: CASSEGTSGGGTGQFF. The DNA of the CDR3 is TGTGCCAGCAGCGAAGGGACTAGCGGGGGGGGCACAGGGCAGTTCTTC.

The table lists this clone with a count of one. The chain has TRBV10-3 and TRBJ2-5; the D gene is possibly TRBD1 (5 bases). Germline V CDR1 and CDR2: ENHRY, SYGVKD. V lost 1 base and J 5 bases, leaving 11 bases between the germline ends. The CDR3 covers 14 residues. CDR3 sequence: CAISEFQDTETQYF. The CDR3 nucleotides are TGTGCCATCAGTGAGTTCCAGGACACTGAGACCCAGTACTTC.

This clone was recorded once. This chain uses TRBV5-8 with TRBJ2-3; 10 nucleotides align to TRBD1. Trimming removed 5 bases from V and 5 bases from J; junction bases left unmatched: 11. The CDR3 extends over 16 amino acids. Germline-derived CDR1 and CDR2 are SGHTS and YDEGEE. DNA for the CDR3: TGTGCCAGCAGTCGACCTCGGACAGGGGGGATAGATACGCAGTATTTT. Its translation: CASSRPRTGGIDTQYF.

V is TRBV25-1 and J is TRBJ1-4, with D unresolved. The germline CDR1 and CDR2 sequences are MGHDK and SYGVNS. The V end was cut by 8 bases, the J end by 1 base, with 11 bases between. This CDR3 comprises 14 residues. CDR3 coding DNA: TGTGCCAGCGGTCCCACGGGAACTAATGAAAAACTGTTTTTT. Translation gives CASGPTGTNEKLFF.

The chain uses TRBV5-4 and TRBJ2-1, with 9 bases lining up with TRBD2. Trimming at V came to 4 bases and at J to 9 bases, leaving 11 bases not matched to a gene. Looked up from germline, CDR1 is SGHNT and CDR2 is YYREEE (reference sequence). The CDR3 is 15 amino acids. CDR3 residues: CASSRQAGGHSEQFF. Here the CDR3 DNA reads TGTGCCAGCAGCAGGCAGGCGGGGGGGCACAGTGAGCAGTTCTTC.

The genes are TRBV10-1 and TRBJ2-5; D is unresolved. Germline loops: CDR1 WNHNN, CDR2 SYGVQD (reference sequence). This CDR3 contains 15 residues. The V and J ends lost 3 bases and 1 base respectively, with 12 bases between them. Written as DNA, the CDR3 is TGCGCCAGCAGTGACTTTGCAGGCCCCCAAGAGACCCAGTACTTC. Its translation: CASSDFAGPQETQYF.

The V gene is TRBV19, the J gene TRBJ2-1, with D possibly TRBD1 on 6 matching bases. The CDR3 extends over 15 amino acids. Germline CDR1 and CDR2: LNHDA and SQIVND (reference sequence). The ends were cut back, 4 bases at V and 0 bases at J, with 10 bases in the middle. CDR3 coding DNA: TGTGCCAGTAGTACTCAGGGGAGCTCCTACAATGAGCAGTTCTTC. This sequence encodes CASSTQGSSYNEQFF.

V usage is TRBV11-3 and J usage is TRBJ2-7, with 8 nucleotides matching TRBD2. After removal of 2 bases from V and 5 bases from J, the junction contained 5 bases not matched to a gene. The CDR3 covers 14 residues. The V gene's germline CDR1 is SGHNT and CDR2 YENEEA. The CDR3 loop is CASSLTAGVDEQYF. As DNA, the CDR3 is TGTGCCAGCAGCTTAACAGCGGGGGTTGACGAGCAGTACTTC.

This clone was detected once. This chain connects TRBV3-1 (or the pseudogene TRBV3-2) to TRBJ1-2, with D tentatively TRBD1 (5 bases). Germline V gene data show CDR1 as LGHDT and CDR2 as YNNKEL (reference sequence). There are 13 residues in the CDR3. The germline V and J ends were trimmed by 6 bases and 8 bases, with 16 bases remaining between them. Written as DNA, the CDR3 is TGTGCCAGCAGGGATGACGCGGGGGTGGGCTACACCTTC. It specifies CASRDDAGVGYTF.

A single count supports this clone. The chain carries TRBV6-4 and TRBJ2-3; 14 nucleotides line up with TRBD2. Germline lookup yields CDR1 MRHNA and CDR2 SNTAGT. The CDR3 totals 16 residues. V lost 6 bases and J lost 7; bases outside the gene matches: 9. This CDR3 is CASSATSGGAQNTQYF. CDR3 DNA sequence: TGTGCCAGCAGCGCGACTAGCGGGGGGGCTCAAAATACGCAGTATTTT.

The chain recombines TRBV5-6 with TRBJ2-3; TRBD2 is a possible D gene (5 bases). This CDR3 has 15 residues. Between the trimmed V and J ends, which lost 2 bases and 6 bases, there was a span of 16 bases. Germline assignment: CDR1 SGHDT and CDR2 YYEEEE. As DNA, the CDR3 is TGTGCCAGCAGCTTCTTGACGGGGATTCTCGATACGCAGTATTTT. This encodes CASSFLTGILDTQYF.

The chain links TRBV9 to TRBJ1-2; 9 bases are a match to TRBD1. V shed 3 bases, J shed 5 bases, and the junction held 17 bases outside the gene matches. Germline CDR1 SGDLS, CDR2 YYNGEE. The CDR3 is 18 amino acids. This chain's CDR3 is CASSAYPGQGIAQYGYTF. CDR3 bases: TGTGCCAGCAGCGCCTACCCGGGACAGGGAATAGCGCAGTATGGCTACACCTTC.

The chain carries TRBV30 and TRBJ1-6; the D is unclear. V was trimmed by 3 bases and J by 6 bases, leaving 12 bases between them. The CDR3 runs 14 residues. Per germline, CDR1 GTSNPN and CDR2 SVGIG (reference sequence). The CDR3 sequence: CAWSREAANSPLHF. The CDR3 nucleotides read TGTGCCTGGAGCCGAGAGGCGGCTAATTCACCCCTCCACTTT.

This clone was seen a few times. V usage is TRBV4-1 and J usage is TRBJ2-3; 9 bases map to TRBD2. The CDR3 totals 17 residues. V shed 0 bases, J shed 3 bases, and the junction held 7 bases outside the gene matches. In germline, CDR1 is MGHRA, CDR2 YSYEKL. DNA of the CDR3: TGCGCCAGCAGCCAAGATCTCAGCGGGAGGCATACAGATACGCAGTATTTT. The encoded protein is CASSQDLSGRHTDTQYF.

The CDR3 DNA follows: TGTGCCAGCAGCGGACAGGGTCTAGCCAAAAACATTCAGTACTTC. Protein product: CASSGQGLAKNIQYF. V gene TRBV7-9 combines with J gene TRBJ2-4, with 8 bases identical to TRBD1. J was trimmed by 0 bases and V by 5 bases; bases with no gene match: 3. This CDR3 region has 15 residues. CDR1 and CDR2 from the germline V gene are SEHNR and FQNEAQ (reference sequence). Full variable domain (rest looked up from reference TRBV7-9 and TRBJ2-4): DTGVSQNPRHKITKRGQNVTFRCDPISEHNRLYWYRQTLGQGPEFLTYFQNEAQLEKSRLLSDRFSAERPKGSFSTLEIQRTEQGDSAMYLCASSGQGLAKNIQYFGAGTRLSVL.

V gene TRBV2 combines with J gene TRBJ1-5; 9 nucleotides align to TRBD1. Trimming cost V 8 bases and J 0 bases; bases outside gene matches: 2. Germline-derived CDR1 and CDR2 are SNHLY and FYNNEI. There are 14 residues in the CDR3. The CDR3 DNA follows: TGTGCCAGCGAACAGGGGGCTAGCAATCAGCCCCAGCATTTT. This encodes CASEQGASNQPQHF. The whole variable domain, filled in from reference TRBV2 and TRBJ1-5, reads EPEVTQTPSHQVTQMGQEVILRCVPISNHLYFYWYRQILGQKVEFLVSFYNNEISEKSEIFDDQFSVERPDGSNFTLKIRSTKLEDSAMYFCASEQGASNQPQHFGDGTRLSIL.

The chain joins TRBV2 to TRBJ1-5, with D hard to call. Germline V CDR1 and CDR2: SNHLY, FYNNEI. The CDR3 has 14 residues. V was pared by 7 bases and J by 0 bases, with 10 bases between. CDR3 sequence (DNA): TGTGCCAGCAATACAGAGTATAGCAATCAGCCCCAGCATTTT. Translated: CASNTEYSNQPQHF.

The V call is TRBV5-1, the J call TRBJ1-1, with TRBD1 matching 9 bases. Germline V CDR1 and CDR2: SGHRS, YFSETQ. The length of the CDR3 is 15 residues. V lost 0 bases, J lost 6 bases, and 6 bases stayed unmatched. CDR3 residues: CASSLDGTGFSEAFF. The CDR3 region has the DNA TGCGCCAGCAGCTTGGACGGGACAGGGTTTTCTGAAGCTTTCTTT.

Notes on this clone: The junction departs from germline at one end; a sequencing error may be responsible. V gene TRBV5-6 combines with J gene TRBJ2-1, with TRBD2 matching 8 bases. Per germline, CDR1 SGHDT and CDR2 YYEEEE. The CDR3 has 15 residues. CDR3 amino acids: CASSLAPASGSGRVF. In DNA, the CDR3 is TGTGCCAGCAGCTTGGCCCCGGCTAGCGGGTCCGGCAGGGTCTTC.